Listed below are T cell receptor beta chains from one sample, sequenced in a study of blood T cell repertoires in COVID-19. TCRdb's table, derived via immunoSEQ multiplex PCR, lists solely in-frame clones and lacks some. The sample consists of about half a million clones, around nine tenths of them appearing once. Sequencing was done on a sample of PBMCs or T cells enriched from blood (not recorded which). Receptors were obtained from a woman aged 60-70 years who had recovered from COVID-19. The CDR3 runs from the conserved cysteine through the conserved F or W. The order of the fields is clone size, J gene, V gene, CDR3 length, D gene, CDR3 protein, CDR3 DNA. A D gene is named only where the DNA matches it firmly. A clone size is listed for some rows: how often the clone was seen (once, few, many), or a class if it is expanded.

-,TRBJ2-3,TRBV9,14,TRBD1,CASSGDRGGDTQYF,TGTGCCAGCAGCGGGGACAGGGGAGGGGATACGCAGTATTTT
-,TRBJ2-3,TRBV5-1,14,TRBD2,CASSSGGNSDTQYF,TGCGCCAGCAGCTCGGGGGGTAATTCAGATACGCAGTATTTT
-,TRBJ2-7,TRBV5-1,13,-,CASSPGGTYEQYF,TGCGCCAGCAGCCCCGGCGGGACCTACGAGCAGTACTTC
-,TRBJ2-5,TRBV11-3,14,-,CASSSHTGQETQYF,TGTGCCAGCAGCTCTCATACAGGGCAAGAGACCCAGTACTTC
-,TRBJ2-7,TRBV5-1,15,-,CASSLALTGSYEQYF,TGCGCCAGCAGCTTGGCTCTAACCGGCTCCTACGAGCAGTACTTC
-,TRBJ1-6,TRBV27,17,-,CASTSFYRGSYNSPLHF,TGTGCCAGCACCTCTTTTTATAGAGGGTCCTATAATTCACCCCTCCACTTT
once,TRBJ1-4,TRBV10-3,13,-,CASNQGGNEKLFF,TGTGCCTCAAATCAGGGCGGTAATGAAAAACTGTTTTTT
-,TRBJ1-4,TRBV5-1,15,-,CASSLAWGANEKLFF,TGCGCCAGCAGCTTGGCCTGGGGGGCTAATGAAAAACTGTTTTTT
-,TRBJ2-1,TRBV5-1,12,-,CASNEQGGEQFF,TGCGCCAGCAACGAACAGGGCGGTGAGCAGTTCTTC
-,TRBJ2-1,TRBV5-1,17,TRBD2,CASSPPLLAGGPEEQFF,TGCGCCAGCAGCCCCCCTCTATTAGCGGGGGGGCCAGAAGAGCAGTTCTTC
few,TRBJ1-2,TRBV27,14,TRBD1,CASSSRTGNYGYTF,TGTGCCAGCAGTTCCCGGACAGGGAACTATGGCTACACCTTC
-,TRBJ2-7,TRBV7-8,13,-,CASSRRGSYEQYF,TGTGCCAGCAGCCGCAGGGGCTCCTACGAGCAGTACTTC
-,TRBJ2-7,TRBV5-1,14,TRBD2,CASSRAGAFYEQYF,TGCGCCAGCAGCCGAGCGGGGGCTTTCTACGAGCAGTACTTC
-,TRBJ1-5,TRBV3-1/TRBV3-2,16,TRBD1,CASSQTGLGRNQPQHF,TGTGCCAGCAGCCAGACAGGGTTGGGCCGCAATCAGCCCCAGCATTTT
-,TRBJ1-2,TRBV5-1,15,TRBD1,CASSPTGAGDYGYTF,TGCGCCAGCAGCCCGACAGGGGCTGGAGACTATGGCTACACCTTC
-,TRBJ2-3,TRBV7-8,15,TRBD2,CASSSRGGVLDTQYF,TGTGCCAGCAGCTCGCGGGGGGGCGTTCTAGATACGCAGTATTTT
once,TRBJ2-6,TRBV19,15,-,CASSMGGTGANVLTF,TGTGCCAGTAGTATGGGAGGCACAGGGGCCAACGTCCTGACTTTC
-,TRBJ2-7,TRBV7-9,15,TRBD1,CASSLGTGQGYEQYF,TGTGCCAGCAGCTTAGGGACCGGACAGGGCTACGAGCAGTACTTC
-,TRBJ1-5,TRBV6-5,11,-,CASSQYQPQHF,TGTGCCAGCAGCCAGTATCAGCCCCAGCATTTT
-,TRBJ1-6,TRBV28,14,-,CASSSIAATSPLHF,TGTGCCAGCAGTTCTATCGCGGCCACTTCACCCCTCCACTTT
-,TRBJ2-7,TRBV19,14,-,CASSIEAASYEQYF,TGTGCCAGTAGTATAGAGGCGGCTAGCTACGAGCAGTACTTC
-,TRBJ2-5,TRBV3-1/TRBV3-2,16,TRBD2,CASSQEAGGLKETQYF,TGTGCCAGCAGCCAAGAAGCGGGGGGCTTGAAAGAGACCCAGTACTTC
-,TRBJ2-7,TRBV14,12,-,CASSQAGVEQYF,TGTGCCAGCAGCCAAGCAGGGGTCGAGCAGTACTTC
-,TRBJ1-3,TRBV30,19,-,CAWSLGRKRAALFGNTIYF,TGTGCCTGGAGTTTAGGCCGTAAGAGGGCTGCCCTATTTGGAAACACCATATATTTT
-,TRBJ1-2,TRBV29-1,12,-,CSGGEVGPGYTF,TGCAGCGGGGGGGAGGTTGGACCTGGCTACACCTTC
once,TRBJ2-7,TRBV3-1/TRBV3-2,14,-,CASSQDKLSYEQYF,TGTGCCAGCAGCCAAGATAAGCTCTCCTACGAGCAGTACTTC
-,TRBJ2-7,TRBV3-1/TRBV3-2,12,TRBD2,CASSPGLGEQYF,TGTGCCAGCAGCCCGGGACTAGGCGAGCAGTACTTC
-,TRBJ1-2,TRBV27,13,TRBD1,CASSLGRGVGYTF,TGTGCCAGCAGTTTGGGCAGGGGGGTTGGCTACACCTTC
-,TRBJ1-3,TRBV9,16,-,CASSPRVDGSGNTIYF,TGTGCCAGCAGCCCCAGGGTTGACGGCTCTGGAAACACCATATATTTT
-,TRBJ2-3,TRBV27,15,-,CASTPNPPSLGTQYF,TGTGCCAGCACCCCCAATCCCCCTAGTTTGGGTACGCAGTATTTT
-,TRBJ2-1,TRBV6-5,14,-,CASMGGANFNEQFF,TGTGCCAGCATGGGGGGGGCGAACTTCAATGAGCAGTTCTTC
-,TRBJ1-3,TRBV18,19,TRBD1,CASRSPGQGPHGSGNTIYF,TGTGCCAGCCGGTCCCCGGGACAGGGGCCACATGGCTCTGGAAACACCATATATTTT
many,TRBJ1-5,TRBV6-5,15,TRBD1,CASSLSTGVNQPQHF,TGTGCCAGCAGTCTTTCGACAGGGGTCAATCAGCCCCAGCATTTT
-,TRBJ2-7,TRBV19,15,TRBD1,CASSLDLAGGYEQYF,TGTGCCAGTAGTCTGGACCTGGCAGGGGGCTACGAGCAGTACTTC
-,TRBJ2-2,TRBV5-5,16,TRBD2,CASSLLAGANTGELFF,TGTGCCAGCAGCTTACTGGCGGGGGCGAACACCGGGGAGCTGTTTTTT
-,TRBJ2-7,TRBV5-1,12,TRBD2,CASRGGFYEQYF,TGCGCCAGCAGGGGAGGGTTCTACGAGCAGTACTTC
-,TRBJ1-6,TRBV6-6,18,TRBD1,CASSPNSGTGGSYSPLHF,TGTGCCAGCAGTCCCAACTCCGGGACAGGGGGTTCTTATTCACCCCTCCACTTT
-,TRBJ2-1,TRBV5-1,17,-,CASSLVSGTLSYNEQFF,TGCGCCAGCAGCTTGGTGTCCGGGACACTTTCCTACAATGAGCAGTTCTTC
-,TRBJ1-6,TRBV3-1/TRBV3-2,15,-,CASSQGGQGNSPLHF,TGTGCCAGCAGCCAAGGGGGCCAGGGAAATTCACCCCTCCACTTT
-,TRBJ2-5,TRBV20-1,13,TRBD2,CSASSGGGETQYF,TGCAGTGCTAGTTCGGGGGGGGGAGAGACCCAGTACTTC
-,TRBJ2-2,TRBV4-1,16,TRBD2,CASSQVAGGNTGELFF,TGCGCCAGCAGCCAAGTAGCGGGGGGCAACACCGGGGAGCTGTTTTTT
-,TRBJ1-1,TRBV5-1,16,-,CASSPPSQLGRREAFF,TGCGCCAGCAGCCCACCTAGCCAGCTCGGACGGCGTGAAGCTTTCTTT
-,TRBJ2-3,TRBV18,15,TRBD2,CASSHTSGGTDTQYF,TGTGCCAGCTCCCATACTAGCGGGGGCACAGATACGCAGTATTTT
-,TRBJ2-3,TRBV2,15,TRBD2,CASRTSGGDTDTQYF,TGTGCCAGCAGGACTAGCGGGGGGGACACAGATACGCAGTATTTT
-,TRBJ1-1,TRBV18,13,TRBD1,CATSAQGETEAFF,TGTGCCACCTCGGCGCAGGGGGAGACTGAAGCTTTCTTT
-,TRBJ2-3,TRBV9,15,TRBD2,CASSVEGLAPDTQYF,TGTGCCAGCAGCGTAGAGGGACTAGCACCCGATACGCAGTATTTT
-,TRBJ1-2,TRBV27,14,-,CATRGDPAAYGYTF,TGTGCCACCCGGGGGGACCCGGCGGCCTATGGCTACACCTTC
-,TRBJ1-3,TRBV7-6,15,TRBD1,CASSLGQGAGNTIYF,TGTGCCAGCAGCTTAGGGCAGGGGGCAGGAAACACCATATATTTT